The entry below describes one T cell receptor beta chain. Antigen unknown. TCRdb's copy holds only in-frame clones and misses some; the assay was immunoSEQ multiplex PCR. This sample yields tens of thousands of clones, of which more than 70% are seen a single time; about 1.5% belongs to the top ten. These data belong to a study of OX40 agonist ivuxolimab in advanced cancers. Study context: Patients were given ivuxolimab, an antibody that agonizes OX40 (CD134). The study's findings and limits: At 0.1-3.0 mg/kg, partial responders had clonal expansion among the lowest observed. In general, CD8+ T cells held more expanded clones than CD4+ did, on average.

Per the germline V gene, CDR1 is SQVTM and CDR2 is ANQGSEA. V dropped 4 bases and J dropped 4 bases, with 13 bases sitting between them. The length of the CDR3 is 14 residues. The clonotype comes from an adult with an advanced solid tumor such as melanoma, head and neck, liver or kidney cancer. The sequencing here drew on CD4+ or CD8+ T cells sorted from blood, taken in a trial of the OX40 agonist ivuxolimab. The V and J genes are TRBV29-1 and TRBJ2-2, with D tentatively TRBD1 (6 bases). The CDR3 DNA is TGCAGCGTTGCGACAGGATCCTCCACCGGGGAGCTGTTTTTT. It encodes CSVATGSSTGELFF.